Detailed here is one TCR beta chain. Its matching antigen is unknown. The CDR3 sequence is 16 residues long. The V end lost 0 bases, the J end lost 4 bases, and 16 bases lay between the germline ends. Germline V lookup: CDR1 SGHNT, CDR2 YYREEE (reference sequence). This sample is drawn from a study of T cell responses to AZD1222 COVID-19 vaccine. Assay used: immunoSEQ multiplex PCR; TCRdb lists only in-frame clones, some missing. The sample carries nearly 90,000 clones, approximately 91% recorded once. Study-wide findings and caveats: Regions 160-218 and 743-854 held dominance among vaccine-associated CD4 TCRs, which spanned spike. Unmutated variant regions are reportedly the target of nearly half of TCRs that are spike-specific.

The specimen was peripheral blood, collected 28 days after the second AZD1222 dose. The chain carries TRBV5-4 and TRBJ1-2; perhaps TRBD1 as D (5 bases). The clonotype was recovered from an adult who received the AZD1222 COVID-19 vaccine. Written as DNA, the CDR3 is TGTGCCAGCAGCTTGGCCATGAAAGACAGTCTCTATGGCTACACCTTC. Translated, it gives CASSLAMKDSLYGYTF.